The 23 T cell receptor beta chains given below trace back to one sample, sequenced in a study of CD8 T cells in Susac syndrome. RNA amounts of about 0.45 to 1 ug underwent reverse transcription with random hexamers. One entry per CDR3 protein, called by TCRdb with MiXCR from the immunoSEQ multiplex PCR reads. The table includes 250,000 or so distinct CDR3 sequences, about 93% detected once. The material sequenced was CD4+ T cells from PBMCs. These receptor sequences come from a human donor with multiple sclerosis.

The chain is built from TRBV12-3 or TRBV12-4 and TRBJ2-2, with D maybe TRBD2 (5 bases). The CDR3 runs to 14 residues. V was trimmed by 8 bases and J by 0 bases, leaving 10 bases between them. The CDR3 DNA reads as TGTGCCAGCGGGAGAATTCCGAACACCGGGGAGCTGTTTTTT. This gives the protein CASGRIPNTGELFF.

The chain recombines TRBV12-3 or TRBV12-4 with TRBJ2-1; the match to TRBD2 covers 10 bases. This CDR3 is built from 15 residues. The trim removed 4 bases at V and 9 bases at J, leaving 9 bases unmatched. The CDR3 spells CASSWASGSWGEQFF. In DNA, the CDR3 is TGTGCCAGCAGTTGGGCTAGCGGGAGTTGGGGTGAGCAGTTCTTC.

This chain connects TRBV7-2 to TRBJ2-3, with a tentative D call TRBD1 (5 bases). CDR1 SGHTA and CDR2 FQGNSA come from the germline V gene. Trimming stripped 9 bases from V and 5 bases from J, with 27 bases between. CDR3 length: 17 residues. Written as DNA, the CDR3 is TGTGCCAGTACCTTATCCAGCGCTTCTCGTGGACAAGATACGCAGTATTTT. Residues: CASTLSSASRGQDTQYF.

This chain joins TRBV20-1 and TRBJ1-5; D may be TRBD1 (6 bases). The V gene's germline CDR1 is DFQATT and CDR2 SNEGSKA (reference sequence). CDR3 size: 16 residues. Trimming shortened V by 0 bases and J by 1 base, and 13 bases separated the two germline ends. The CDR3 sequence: CSAREGGAVSNQPQHF. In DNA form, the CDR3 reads TGCAGTGCTAGAGAGGGGGGGGCGGTAAGCAATCAGCCCCAGCATTTT.

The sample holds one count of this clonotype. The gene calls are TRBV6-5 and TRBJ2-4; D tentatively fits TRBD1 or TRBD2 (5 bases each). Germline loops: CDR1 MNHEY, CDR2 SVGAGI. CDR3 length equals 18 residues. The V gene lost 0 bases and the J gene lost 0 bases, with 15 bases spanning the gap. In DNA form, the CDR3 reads TGTGCCAGCAGTTACTCAAGGCAGGGAGTCCTAGCCAAAAACATTCAGTACTTC. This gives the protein CASSYSRQGVLAKNIQYF.

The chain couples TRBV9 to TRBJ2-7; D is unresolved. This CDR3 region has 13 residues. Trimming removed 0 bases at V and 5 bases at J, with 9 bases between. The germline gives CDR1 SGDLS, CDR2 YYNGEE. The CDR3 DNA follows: TGTGCCAGCAGCGTAGGACTGGGCCACGAGCAGTACTTC. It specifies CASSVGLGHEQYF.

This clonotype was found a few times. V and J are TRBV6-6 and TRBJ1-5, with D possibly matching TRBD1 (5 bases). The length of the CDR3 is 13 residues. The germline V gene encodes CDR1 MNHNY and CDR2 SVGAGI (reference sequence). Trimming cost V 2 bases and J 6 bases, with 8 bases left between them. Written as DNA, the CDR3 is TGTGCCAGCAGTTACGGGGGAACTCAGCCCCAGCATTTT. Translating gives CASSYGGTQPQHF.

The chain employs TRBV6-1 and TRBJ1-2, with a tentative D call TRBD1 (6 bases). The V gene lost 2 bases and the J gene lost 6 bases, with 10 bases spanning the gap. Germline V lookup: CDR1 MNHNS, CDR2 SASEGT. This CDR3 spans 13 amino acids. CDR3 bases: TGTGCCAGCAGTGAAACAGGGAGTAATGGCTACACCTTC. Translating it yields CASSETGSNGYTF.

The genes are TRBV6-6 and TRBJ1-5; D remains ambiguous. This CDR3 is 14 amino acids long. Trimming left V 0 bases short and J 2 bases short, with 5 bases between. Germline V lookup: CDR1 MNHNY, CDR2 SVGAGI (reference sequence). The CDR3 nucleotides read TGTGCCAGCAGTTACTCGAGTGGCAATCAGCCCCAGCATTTT. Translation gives CASSYSSGNQPQHF.

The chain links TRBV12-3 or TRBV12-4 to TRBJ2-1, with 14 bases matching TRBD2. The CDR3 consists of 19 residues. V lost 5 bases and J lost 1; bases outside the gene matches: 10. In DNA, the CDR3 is TGTGCCAGCAGTCAGCCGGGACTAGCGGGAGTCGGGTCCTACAATGAGCAGTTCTTC. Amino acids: CASSQPGLAGVGSYNEQFF.

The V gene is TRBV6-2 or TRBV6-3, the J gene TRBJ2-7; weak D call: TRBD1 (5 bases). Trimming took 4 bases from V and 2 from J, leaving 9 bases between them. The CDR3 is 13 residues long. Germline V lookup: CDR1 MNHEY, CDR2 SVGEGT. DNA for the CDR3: TGTGCCAGCAGTTTACCAGGGACCTACGAGCAGTACGTC. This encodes CASSLPGTYEQYV.

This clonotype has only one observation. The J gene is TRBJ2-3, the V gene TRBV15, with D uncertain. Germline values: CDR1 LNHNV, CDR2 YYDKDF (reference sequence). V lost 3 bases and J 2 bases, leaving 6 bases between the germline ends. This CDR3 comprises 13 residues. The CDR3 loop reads CATSSSITDTQYF. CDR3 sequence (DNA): TGTGCCACCAGCAGTTCGATCACAGATACGCAGTATTTT.

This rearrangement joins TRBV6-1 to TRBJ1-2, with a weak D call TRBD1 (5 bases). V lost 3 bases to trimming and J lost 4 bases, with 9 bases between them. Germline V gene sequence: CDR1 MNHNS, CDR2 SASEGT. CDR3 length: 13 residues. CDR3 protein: CASSETDPYGYTF. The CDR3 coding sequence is TGTGCCAGCAGTGAGACAGATCCCTATGGCTACACCTTC.

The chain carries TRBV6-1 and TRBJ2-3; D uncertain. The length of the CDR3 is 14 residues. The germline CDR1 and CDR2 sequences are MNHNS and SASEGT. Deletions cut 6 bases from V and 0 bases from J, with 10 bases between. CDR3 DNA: TGTGCCAGCAGCAAAACCGGCAGCACAGATACGCAGTATTTT. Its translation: CASSKTGSTDTQYF.

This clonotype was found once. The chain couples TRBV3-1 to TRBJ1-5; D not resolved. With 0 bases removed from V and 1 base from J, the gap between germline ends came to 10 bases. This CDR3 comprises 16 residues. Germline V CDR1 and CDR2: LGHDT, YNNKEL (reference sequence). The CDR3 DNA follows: TGTGCCAGCAGCCAAGATCCCCCCAGGAGCAATCAGCCCCAGCATTTT. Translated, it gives CASSQDPPRSNQPQHF.

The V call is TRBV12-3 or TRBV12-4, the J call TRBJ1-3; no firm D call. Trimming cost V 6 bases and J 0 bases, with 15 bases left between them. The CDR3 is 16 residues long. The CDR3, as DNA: TGTGCCAGCAGGGACTTTGCGGGATTCTCTGGAAACACCATATATTTT. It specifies CASRDFAGFSGNTIYF.

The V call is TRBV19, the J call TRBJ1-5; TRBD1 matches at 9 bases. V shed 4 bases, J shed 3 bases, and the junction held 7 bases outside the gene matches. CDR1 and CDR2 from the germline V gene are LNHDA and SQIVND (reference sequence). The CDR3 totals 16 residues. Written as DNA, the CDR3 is TGTGCCAGTAGTACCGGGACAGGGAGAACCAATCAGCCCCAGCATTTT. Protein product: CASSTGTGRTNQPQHF.

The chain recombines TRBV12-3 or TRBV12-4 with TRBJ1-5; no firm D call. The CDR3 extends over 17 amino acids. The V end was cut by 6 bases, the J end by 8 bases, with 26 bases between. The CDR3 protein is CASRSGATWEREKPQHF. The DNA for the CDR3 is TGTGCCAGCAGATCAGGCGCGACATGGGAGAGGGAAAAGCCCCAGCATTTT.

CDR3 sequence (DNA): TGTGCCTGGAGTGTACGGGGACACCACTCTGGAAACACCATATATTTT. Its protein is CAWSVRGHHSGNTIYF. V and J are TRBV30 and TRBJ1-3, with a possible D match to TRBD1 (6 bases). V was clipped by 0 bases and J by 0 bases, with 12 bases between them. CDR3 length equals 16 residues. Per the germline V gene, CDR1 is GTSNPN and CDR2 is SVGIG (reference sequence).

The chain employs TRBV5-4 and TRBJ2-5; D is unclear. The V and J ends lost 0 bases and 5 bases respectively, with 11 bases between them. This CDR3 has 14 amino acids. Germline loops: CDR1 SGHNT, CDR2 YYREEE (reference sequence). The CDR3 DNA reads TGTGCCAGCAGCTTGGGTGTCAATCCGGAGACCCAGTACTTC. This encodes CASSLGVNPETQYF.

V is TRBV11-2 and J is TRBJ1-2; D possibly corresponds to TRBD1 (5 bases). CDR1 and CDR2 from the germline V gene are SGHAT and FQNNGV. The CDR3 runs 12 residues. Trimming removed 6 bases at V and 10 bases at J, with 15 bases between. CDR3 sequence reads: CASRPWTLPYTF. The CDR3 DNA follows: TGTGCCAGCAGACCCTGGACACTCCCCTACACCTTC.

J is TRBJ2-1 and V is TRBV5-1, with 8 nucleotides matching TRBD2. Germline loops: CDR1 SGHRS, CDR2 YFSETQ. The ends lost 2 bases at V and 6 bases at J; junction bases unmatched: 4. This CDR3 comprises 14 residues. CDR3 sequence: CASSFGLASNEQFF. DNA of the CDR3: TGCGCCAGCAGCTTTGGACTAGCTAGCAATGAGCAGTTCTTC.

The CDR3: CASSQDGQGGAGETQYF. The CDR3 coding sequence is TGCGCCAGCAGCCAAGATGGGCAGGGAGGCGCAGGAGAGACCCAGTACTTC. This chain links TRBV4-1 with TRBJ2-5, with D tentatively TRBD2 (6 bases). Germline V gives CDR1 MGHRA, CDR2 YSYEKL. V was cut by 0 bases and J by 4 bases, with 18 bases left in between. The CDR3 spans 17 residues.